The 15 T cell receptor beta chains given below trace back to one sample, sequenced in a study of CD8+CD57+ T cells in acquired aplastic anemia. TCR beta VDJ combinations and CDR3 sequences were profiled from genomic DNA. TCRdb reanalysed the reads using MiXCR and keeps one entry per CDR3 protein. Here the sample spans just over 450,000 distinct CDR3 sequences, 25% to 40% being singletons. Patients chosen for sequencing had shown CD8+CD57+ cell expansion by flow cytometry. Sequencing was carried out using sorted CD4+, CD8+, or CD8+CD57+ T cells (not recorded which) from PBMCs. These receptors all stem from a human donor with aplastic anemia.

This clonotype was counted between two and nine times. The rearrangement uses TRBV27 and TRBJ1-2, with D perhaps matching TRBD1 (6 bases). The germline V gene encodes CDR1 MNHEY and CDR2 SMNVEV (reference sequence). The CDR3 length is 13 residues. V shed 3 bases and J shed 8 bases, with 13 bases lying between them. For the CDR3, the DNA is TGTGCCAGCAGTTTCGACGGGGGCCGGGGCTACACCTTC. Protein product: CASSFDGGRGYTF.

The chain carries TRBV2 and TRBJ1-2; 11 positions agree with TRBD1. The CDR3 is 12 amino acids. The junction had 2 bases not matched to a gene; V was cut back by 6 bases and J by 8 bases. Per germline, CDR1 SNHLY and CDR2 FYNNEI. CDR3 protein: CASRGQGDGYTF. In nucleotides, the CDR3 is TGTGCCAGCAGGGGACAGGGGGACGGCTACACCTTC.

A remark on this clonotype: One end of the junction varies from germline; a read error may be responsible. Here the CDR3 DNA reads TGTGCCAGCAGCGTAGGGTCCCGGGCCGCGGTCACAGATACGCAGTATTTT. This sequence encodes CASSVGSRAAVTDTQYF. J is TRBJ2-3 and V is TRBV13; D is ambiguous. The germline V gene encodes CDR1 PRHDT and CDR2 FYEKMQ (reference sequence). CDR3 length: 17 residues.

At least ten counts were recorded for this clonotype. V is TRBV2 and J is TRBJ2-2, with TRBD2 matching 12 bases. The germline CDR1 and CDR2 sequences are SNHLY and FYNNEI. This CDR3 region has 15 residues. With V trimmed by 4 bases and J by 5 bases, 2 bases remained unmatched. The CDR3 is CASSGTSGITGELFF. The CDR3 DNA is TGTGCCAGCAGTGGGACTAGCGGGATTACCGGGGAGCTGTTTTTT.

The genes are TRBV12-3 or TRBV12-4 and TRBJ1-2, with a weak D call TRBD1 (6 bases). The CDR3 is 14 residues long. V shed 4 bases and J shed 4 bases, with 13 bases lying between them. CDR3 loop: CASSYGGGIYGYTF. CDR3 DNA: TGTGCCAGCAGTTACGGAGGGGGAATCTATGGCTACACCTTC.

Only a few counts were recorded for this clonotype. The rearrangement joins TRBV12-3 or TRBV12-4 to TRBJ2-5, with 7 bases that match TRBD1. The CDR3 contains 15 residues. V was clipped by 0 bases and J by 6 bases; unmatched bases: 7. The CDR3: CASSLARAGGKTQYF. CDR3 DNA: TGTGCCAGCAGTTTAGCAAGGGCAGGGGGAAAGACCCAGTACTTC.

There are a few counts of this clonotype. V is TRBV4-1 and J is TRBJ1-1; weak D call: TRBD1 (6 bases). The CDR3 consists of 15 residues. CDR1 is MGHRA and CDR2 is YSYEKL in the germline V gene. V was trimmed by 5 bases and J by 3 bases, leaving 16 bases between them. The CDR3 loop is CASSSPARGDTEAFF. CDR3 DNA: TGCGCCAGCAGCTCCCCGGCCAGGGGCGACACTGAAGCTTTCTTT.

In this sample, this clonotype turned up many times. CDR3 bases: TGCAGTGCTAGACAAACCGAAGCCTCAAATTCACCCCTCCACTTT. It translates to CSARQTEASNSPLHF. V usage is TRBV20-1 and J usage is TRBJ1-6, with unresolved D. V lost 2 bases to trimming and J lost 7 bases, with 15 bases between them. The germline V gene has CDR1 DFQATT and CDR2 SNEGSKA (reference sequence). The CDR3 totals 15 residues.

The V gene is TRBV20-1, the J gene TRBJ2-1; perhaps D is TRBD1 or TRBD2 (5 bases each). Trimming pared 3 bases from V and 0 bases from J, leaving 15 bases between. The V gene's germline CDR1 is DFQATT and CDR2 SNEGSKA (reference sequence). This CDR3 is 16 amino acids long. CDR3 nucleotide sequence: TGCAGTGCTAGGGGGGTAGCTGGAAGCTCCTACAATGAGCAGTTCTTC. Its translation is CSARGVAGSSYNEQFF.

This clonotype was counted at least ten times. The chain carries TRBV2 and TRBJ1-1, with TRBD1 as a possible D gene (5 bases). Germline V lookup: CDR1 SNHLY, CDR2 FYNNEI. CDR3 length equals 15 residues. Trimming stripped 2 bases from V and 0 bases from J, with 10 bases between. CDR3 residues: CASSESGGVNTEAFF. The CDR3 nucleotides read TGTGCCAGCAGTGAATCCGGGGGAGTGAACACTGAAGCTTTCTTT.

This clonotype was picked up many times. The chain combines TRBV29-1 with TRBJ1-2; no reliable D call. The V end lost 0 bases, the J end lost 2 bases, and 10 bases lay between the germline ends. The CDR3 consists of 14 residues. Germline V CDR1 and CDR2: SQVTM, ANQGSEA. Here the CDR3 DNA reads TGCAGCGTTGAAGATCTTCTGGGGAACTATGGCTACACCTTC. Its translation is CSVEDLLGNYGYTF.

Points on this clonotype: A read error may account for a junction end that differs from germline. The V and J genes are TRBV7-9 and TRBJ2-2, with D hard to call. From germline, CDR1 is SEHNR and CDR2 FQNEAQ (reference sequence). The CDR3 sequence is 14 residues long. The CDR3 DNA follows: TGTACCAGCAGCTTAGGAACTTCTAGCGGGGAGCTGTTTTTT. As protein: CTSSLGTSSGELFF.

This clonotype was observed many times. This chain joins TRBV9 and TRBJ1-5; D not certain. Germline V lookup: CDR1 SGDLS, CDR2 YYNGEE. The CDR3 runs 13 residues. The ends were cut back, 0 bases at V and 10 bases at J, with 11 bases in the middle. The CDR3 region is CASSVGGYEPQHF. As DNA, the CDR3 is TGTGCCAGCAGCGTAGGAGGGTATGAACCCCAGCATTTT.

This clonotype was found many times. As DNA, the CDR3 is TGTGCCAGCAGTGATCAACCAGATGGATCCTACGAGCAGTACTTC. Residues: CASSDQPDGSYEQYF. The chain uses TRBV2 and TRBJ2-7; D not resolved. The CDR3 runs to 15 residues. The germline V gene encodes CDR1 SNHLY and CDR2 FYNNEI. Trimming took off 3 bases at V and 1 base at J, with 13 bases between the two ends.

The V gene is TRBV12-3 or TRBV12-4, the J gene TRBJ1-4; TRBD1 might be the D (6 bases). The CDR3 has 14 amino acids. V lost 6 bases and J 7 bases, leaving 15 bases between the germline ends. CDR3 amino acids: CASSPGDLGEKLFF. As DNA, the CDR3 is TGTGCCAGCAGCCCAGGGGATTTGGGTGAAAAACTGTTTTTT.